These T cell receptor beta chains were read from a single sample in a study of cytomegalovirus exposure and HLA in healthy donors. Assay used: immunoSEQ multiplex PCR; TCRdb lists only in-frame clones, some missing. The table gives 60,000 to 70,000 clones; the top ten clones make up roughly 5.4% of it. The specimen sequenced was PBMCs. The receptors derive from a young man in good health and CMV-seropositive. Each CDR3 is given without its conserved first and last residue. The order of the fields is V gene, J gene, CDR3 protein.

V: TRBV9; J: TRBJ2-4; CDR3: ASSVAGGIQY
V: TRBV6-6; J: TRBJ2-7; CDR3: ASSILYHEQY
V: TRBV7-3; J: TRBJ2-1; CDR3: ASSLIQGAANEQF
V: TRBV9; J: TRBJ1-1; CDR3: ASSVPSGNTEAF
V: TRBV10-3; J: TRBJ1-1; CDR3: AIRDRDRPEAF
V: TRBV19; J: TRBJ1-3; CDR3: ASISDSAGNNIY
V: TRBV18; J: TRBJ1-2; CDR3: ASRQGRYGYT
V: TRBV5-1; J: TRBJ1-1; CDR3: ASSRTGTANTEDF
V: TRBV15; J: TRBJ1-1; CDR3: ATSGRQANTEAF
V: TRBV6-5; J: TRBJ2-7; CDR3: ASSQGRVEQY
V: TRBV30; J: TRBJ2-5; CDR3: AGNPGDQENQY
V: TRBV6-5; J: TRBJ1-6; CDR3: ASSYFAETNSPLH
V: TRBV11-2; J: TRBJ2-1; CDR3: ASNIKLGGLATNNEQF
V: TRBV9; J: TRBJ2-5; CDR3: ASSARLAGTQETQY
V: TRBV6-4; J: TRBJ2-2; CDR3: ASSERGHGELF
V: TRBV7-9; J: TRBJ2-7; CDR3: ASSVRQGSSYEQY
V: TRBV19; J: TRBJ2-7; CDR3: ASSMGGREQY
V: TRBV4-1; J: TRBJ2-7; CDR3: ASSLGLAGAYEQY
V: TRBV9; J: TRBJ2-1; CDR3: ASSGRDFSSDNEQF
V: TRBV18; J: TRBJ1-4; CDR3: ASSPMGREGEKLF
V: TRBV7-8; J: TRBJ2-7; CDR3: ASSSIRDRGPYEQY
V: TRBV4-2; J: TRBJ1-1; CDR3: ASSQEGTGKATEAF
V: TRBV6-5; J: TRBJ1-1; CDR3: ASSYSRGLEAF
V: TRBV27; J: TRBJ1-1; CDR3: ASSSKTGSKENTEAF
V: TRBV7-8; J: TRBJ1-1; CDR3: ASSWGQGGAEAF
V: TRBV28; J: TRBJ1-1; CDR3: ASSSGSSEAF
V: TRBV4-2; J: TRBJ2-1; CDR3: ASSRPGQQSDNEQF